This entry lists 27 T cell receptor beta chains sequenced from one sample in a study of cytomegalovirus exposure and HLA in healthy donors. Produced via immunoSEQ multiplex PCR; TCRdb's table is partial and in-frame only. The data show more than 120,000 clones, roughly 87% seen once. The sequencing sample was made of PBMCs. All receptors derive from a man younger than 30 in good health and CMV-seropositive.

The chain's CDR3 is CSVVLAGGPSYEQYF. The DNA for the CDR3 is TGCAGCGTTGTGTTAGCGGGAGGCCCCTCCTACGAGCAGTACTTC. The genes are TRBV29-1 and TRBJ2-7, with 10 nucleotides matching TRBD2. The length of the CDR3 is 15 residues. From germline, CDR1 is SQVTM and CDR2 ANQGSEA. The trim removed 4 bases at V and 0 bases at J, leaving 6 bases unmatched.

The chain employs TRBV30 and TRBJ1-4, with TRBD1 identical over 7 bases. CDR1 and CDR2 (germline): GTSNPN, SVGIG (reference sequence). CDR3 length: 13 amino acids. The V gene end was trimmed by 5 bases and the J gene end by 8 bases; junction bases not matched to a gene: 8. The CDR3 is CAWETGLNEKLFF. DNA of the CDR3: TGTGCCTGGGAGACAGGGTTAAACGAAAAACTGTTTTTT.

In its sample, this clone was seen a few times. V and J are TRBV30 and TRBJ1-2; 9 nucleotides agree with TRBD1. V was pared by 0 bases and J by 6 bases, with 5 bases of the junction left unmatched. Germline values: CDR1 GTSNPN, CDR2 SVGIG (reference sequence). The CDR3 runs to 14 residues. CDR3 sequence: CAWSVLWTGDGYTF. DNA for the CDR3: TGTGCCTGGAGTGTATTATGGACAGGGGATGGCTACACCTTC.

This clone was recorded only once. V is TRBV27 and J is TRBJ1-1; 12 positions agree with TRBD1. The J segment lost 2 bases and the V segment lost 2 bases, leaving 9 bases of the junction unmatched. Germline V gene data show CDR1 as MNHEY and CDR2 as SMNVEV (reference sequence). The CDR3 runs to 18 residues. CDR3 in amino acids: CASSLTGGQGARNTEAFF. The CDR3 coding sequence is TGTGCCAGCAGTTTAACAGGGGGACAGGGGGCCCGAAACACTGAAGCTTTCTTT.

V gene TRBV14 combines with J gene TRBJ1-1; 7 bases line up with TRBD1. Trimming removed 5 bases from V and 5 bases from J; junction bases left unmatched: 5. CDR1 and CDR2 from the germline V gene are SGHDN and FVKESK. The CDR3 contains 13 residues. The CDR3 DNA is TGTGCCAGCAGCTACAGGGGCCAAACTGAAGCTTTCTTT. Residues: CASSYRGQTEAFF.

V and J are TRBV9 and TRBJ1-1; unclear D gene. The ends were cut back, 0 bases at V and 2 bases at J, with 5 bases in the middle. The germline V gene has CDR1 SGDLS and CDR2 YYNGEE. This CDR3 is built from 13 residues. The CDR3 here is CASSVDINTEAFF. CDR3 nucleotides: TGTGCCAGCAGCGTAGATATAAACACTGAAGCTTTCTTT.

J is TRBJ2-1 and V is TRBV19; 9 bases match TRBD2. The CDR3 contains 16 residues. V lost 7 bases and J lost 7; bases outside the gene matches: 14. Germline V gives CDR1 LNHDA, CDR2 SQIVND (reference sequence). CDR3: CASKPSGALRKNEQFF. The CDR3 bases are TGTGCCAGTAAACCTAGCGGGGCTCTGCGTAAAAATGAGCAGTTCTTC.

V is TRBV5-1 and J is TRBJ2-7, with 8 bases lining up with TRBD2. V trimming: 4 bases; J trimming: 3 bases; junction bases outside the gene matches: 12. Per the germline V gene, CDR1 is SGHRS and CDR2 is YFSETQ. The CDR3 covers 16 residues. CDR3 amino acids: CASSRSVVAGNYEQYF. The CDR3 bases are TGCGCCAGCAGCAGGAGTGTTGTAGCGGGGAACTACGAGCAGTACTTC.

This clone came up once. The V gene is TRBV29-1, the J gene TRBJ1-2; D gene unclear. This CDR3 comprises 13 residues. Trimming left V 8 bases short and J 0 bases short, with 13 bases between. Germline V CDR1 and CDR2: SQVTM, ANQGSEA. The CDR3 sequence: CSFWTETNYGYTF. In DNA form, the CDR3 reads TGCAGCTTCTGGACTGAGACTAACTATGGCTACACCTTC.

The chain has TRBV28 and TRBJ1-2; TRBD1 matches 8 bases. From germline, CDR1 is MDHEN and CDR2 SYDVKM. V was pared by 5 bases and J by 4 bases, with 3 bases of the junction left unmatched. The CDR3 sequence is 13 residues long. The CDR3 is CASSTTGGYGYTF. DNA for the CDR3: TGTGCCAGCAGTACAACAGGGGGCTATGGCTACACCTTC.

The genes are TRBV6-4 and TRBJ1-6; the match to TRBD1 covers 7 bases. V dropped 3 bases and J dropped 9; count of bases not matched to a gene: 2. Germline assignment: CDR1 MRHNA and CDR2 SNTAGT. The CDR3 totals 13 residues. The CDR3 sequence: CASSEGTASPLHF. Written as DNA, the CDR3 is TGTGCCAGCAGTGAAGGGACAGCTTCACCCCTCCACTTT.

The J gene is TRBJ2-7, the V gene TRBV30, with D possibly TRBD1 on 5 matching bases. CDR1 is GTSNPN and CDR2 is SVGIG in the germline V gene (reference sequence). V lost 2 bases to trimming and J lost 4 bases, with 18 bases between them. The CDR3 covers 15 residues. In nucleotides, the CDR3 is TGTGCCTGGAGTACCGAAAGGGGTCGCCCTTACGAGCAGTACTTC. Translating gives CAWSTERGRPYEQYF.

This rearrangement joins TRBV11-2 to TRBJ1-2, with 8 bases that match TRBD1. The V and J ends lost 5 bases and 5 bases, in that order; junction bases with no gene match: 10. This CDR3 is 15 amino acids long. CDR1 and CDR2 from the germline V gene are SGHAT and FQNNGV. CDR3 DNA: TGTGCCAGCAGCCTTGCCGGGACAGGTGTTTATGGCTACACCTTC. Amino acids: CASSLAGTGVYGYTF.

This chain uses TRBV6-1 with TRBJ1-3; no clear D gene. The CDR3 consists of 14 residues. Germline lookup yields CDR1 MNHNS and CDR2 SASEGT. V lost 7 bases and J lost 3, with 13 bases in between. The DNA for the CDR3 is TGTGCCAGCACCCCCCACGGGAGTGGAAACACCATATATTTT. Its protein is CASTPHGSGNTIYF.

The chain has TRBV30 and TRBJ2-1; the D gene is possibly TRBD1 (5 bases). This CDR3 is 12 amino acids long. Looked up from germline, CDR1 is GTSNPN and CDR2 is SVGIG (reference sequence). Trimming pared 2 bases from V and 10 bases from J, leaving 12 bases between. CDR3 in DNA: TGTGCCTGGAGTATGACAGTAATCGAGCAGTTCTTC. Protein sequence: CAWSMTVIEQFF.

V usage is TRBV7-9 and J usage is TRBJ1-1; D call uncertain. Trimming took off 3 bases at V and 7 bases at J, with 18 bases between the two ends. CDR3 length equals 15 residues. Germline CDR1 is SEHNR and CDR2 is FQNEAQ (reference sequence). As DNA, the CDR3 is TGTGCCAGCAGCTTGGCCGGCCGGCAGGATGGTGAAGCTTTCTTT. Translating it yields CASSLAGRQDGEAFF.

The gene calls are TRBV7-9 and TRBJ2-3; D perhaps matches TRBD1 (6 bases). From germline, CDR1 is SEHNR and CDR2 FQNEAQ (reference sequence). Trimming stripped 4 bases from V and 0 bases from J, with 11 bases between. CDR3 length equals 15 residues. The CDR3 coding sequence is TGTGCCAGCAGCTCTGGGACACGTAGCACAGATACGCAGTATTTT. Translating gives CASSSGTRSTDTQYF. Full variable domain (remainder filled in from reference TRBV7-9 and TRBJ2-3): DTGVSQNPRHKITKRGQNVTFRCDPISEHNRLYWYRQTLGQGPEFLTYFQNEAQLEKSRLLSDRFSAERPKGSFSTLEIQRTEQGDSAMYLCASSSGTRSTDTQYFGPGTRLTVL.

The gene calls are TRBV27 and TRBJ1-2; tentative D call: TRBD1 (6 bases). CDR3 length: 15 amino acids. From germline, CDR1 is MNHEY and CDR2 SMNVEV (reference sequence). The germline V and J ends were trimmed by 6 bases and 8 bases, with 22 bases remaining between them. CDR3 coding DNA: TGTGCCAGCAGCTCCCCGAAAACAAGGGGGGGAGGCTACACCTTC. As protein: CASSSPKTRGGGYTF.

The rearrangement links TRBV9 to TRBJ1-5, with D possibly being TRBD1 (6 bases). CDR3 length: 13 amino acids. Germline-derived CDR1 and CDR2 are SGDLS and YYNGEE. With 3 bases removed from V and 10 bases from J, the gap between germline ends came to 14 bases. This chain's CDR3 is CASSAGQRGPQHF. In nucleotides, the CDR3 is TGTGCCAGCAGCGCAGGACAGCGTGGACCCCAGCATTTT.

V is TRBV14 and J is TRBJ1-6; D is possibly TRBD1 (5 bases). CDR3 size: 15 residues. V gave up 1 base and J gave up 9 bases, with 13 bases separating them. From germline, CDR1 is SGHDN and CDR2 FVKESK. As DNA, the CDR3 is TGTGCCAGCAGCCAAGCGGGGGTGGGACCTTCACCCCTCCACTTT. This translates into CASSQAGVGPSPLHF.

As for this clone: An end of the junction does not agree with germline; a read error may underlie this. J is TRBJ1-1 and V is TRBV7-9, with no clear D. CDR3 length: 14 amino acids. In germline, CDR1 is SEHNR, CDR2 FQNEAQ (reference sequence). CDR3 in DNA: TGTGCCAGCAGTTTAGACACGCGACTTCTCGAGGCTTTCTTT. This codes for CASSLDTRLLEAFF.

The chain recombines TRBV19 with TRBJ1-2; 12 bases agree with TRBD1. This CDR3 has 16 amino acids. With 4 bases clipped from V and 6 bases from J, the junction kept 9 bases outside the gene matches. CDR1 and CDR2 (germline): LNHDA, SQIVND (reference sequence). CDR3 DNA: TGTGCCAGTAGTACCCCCGGGACAGGGGGCGCGGATGGCTACACCTTC. Protein: CASSTPGTGGADGYTF.

This chain uses TRBV2 with TRBJ2-7; D is undetermined. Trimming pared 8 bases from V and 2 bases from J, leaving 10 bases between. The germline V gene has CDR1 SNHLY and CDR2 FYNNEI. The CDR3 loop spans 12 amino acids. The CDR3 protein is CASSGSTYEQYF. For the CDR3, the DNA is TGTGCCAGCTCAGGATCTACCTACGAGCAGTACTTC.

The chain combines TRBV28 with TRBJ2-7; 7 bases match TRBD2. The CDR3 sequence is 15 residues long. The germline gives CDR1 MDHEN, CDR2 SYDVKM. Trimming took 6 bases from V and 1 from J; bases not matched to a gene: 9. The CDR3 sequence is CASRSERGHSYEQYF. CDR3 in DNA: TGTGCCAGCAGAAGCGAGCGGGGCCATTCCTACGAGCAGTACTTC. Filled out from reference TRBV28 and TRBJ2-7, the complete variable domain reads DVKVTQSSRYLVKRTGEKVFLECVQDMDHENMFWYRQDPGLGLRLIYFSYDVKMKEKGDIPEGYSVSREKKERFSLILESASTNQTSMYLCASRSERGHSYEQYFGPGTRLTVT.

The V call is TRBV25-1, the J call TRBJ1-1; D not resolved. CDR1 and CDR2 (germline): MGHDK, SYGVNS. The CDR3 is made up of 13 amino acids. Trimming removed 3 bases from V and 5 bases from J, with 10 bases in between. CDR3 DNA sequence: TGTGCCAGCAGTGAGTTGGGGAGGACTGAAGCTTTCTTT. As protein: CASSELGRTEAFF.

A single count supports this clone. The chain uses TRBV27 and TRBJ2-7; TRBD2 matches at 10 bases. CDR1 MNHEY and CDR2 SMNVEV come from the germline V gene (reference sequence). The CDR3 extends over 14 amino acids. The trim removed 8 bases at V and 4 bases at J, leaving 8 bases unmatched. CDR3 in DNA: TGTGCCAGCGGGCCTAGCGGGGGCCGGTACGAGCAGTACTTC. It is translated as CASGPSGGRYEQYF.

V gene TRBV5-1 combines with J gene TRBJ1-4; 7 bases agree with TRBD1. Per the germline V gene, CDR1 is SGHRS and CDR2 is YFSETQ. This CDR3 region has 15 residues. Losses at the gene ends were 5 bases for V and 1 base for J; bases not matched to a gene: 5. CDR3 nucleotides: TGCGCCAGCAGTGCAGGGACAGTAACTAATGAAAAACTGTTTTTT. It is translated as CASSAGTVTNEKLFF.